This T cell receptor beta chain was identified in a study of PD-1 blockade in classical Hodgkin lymphoma. Profiling relied on immunoSEQ multiplex PCR, and the TCRdb table lists in-frame clones only, not all of them. Of around 44,000 clones in the sample, roughly 86% were seen once. CDR3 length equals 16 residues. The V segment lost 4 bases and the J segment 3 bases; nucleotides outside the gene matches: 7. From germline, CDR1 is MNHEY and CDR2 SVGAGI. All patients relapsed after autologous stem cell transplantation, and brentuximab vedotin exposure varied. The material was peripheral blood mononuclear cells (PBMCs), obtained before the second cycle of nivolumab. The chain employs TRBV6-5 and TRBJ2-7; 12 bases are shared with TRBD2. The clonotype originates from a human donor with classical Hodgkin lymphoma. Written as DNA, the CDR3 is TGTGCCAGCAGTTGGCTAGCGGGGGGGGTTAACTACGAGCAGTACTTC. Amino acids: CASSWLAGGVNYEQYF.